This T cell receptor (beta chain) derives from a study of T cells in Graves' hyperthyroidism and ophthalmopathy. Whole-study context: Peripheral blood specimens were obtained at initial diagnosis, prior to any treatment. Findings of the study overall: Ophthalmopathy was distinguished from stable hyperthyroidism by 13 V-J signatures.

In its sample, this clonotype was seen many times. What it recognizes is unknown. One end of the junction is discordant with germline, which a read error may explain. The CDR3 is made up of 14 amino acids. Germline V gene data show CDR1 as SGHRS and CDR2 as YFSETQ. Regions amplified from RNA transcripts were the TCR beta CDR3 regions. First-round RT-PCR of the TCR CDR3 relied on the HTBI primer set. From the multiplex PCR reads, TCRdb called clonotypes with MiXCR, one entry per CDR3 protein. The profile shows about 420,000 distinct CDR3 sequences, around 14% of them singletons. The chain has TRBV5-1 and TRBJ2-7; the match to TRBD1 covers 8 bases. The receptor comes from a woman younger than 35 with Graves' hyperthyroidism. The sample consisted of blood. CDR3 sequence (DNA): TGTGCCAGCAGTTCCGACAGGGGACCCTACGAGCAGTACTTC. Protein sequence: CASSSDRGPYEQYF.